Below are 29 T cell receptor beta chains sequenced from a single sample in a study of cytomegalovirus exposure and HLA in healthy donors (dated by TCRdb to about 2017). Library creation used the immunoSEQ multiplex PCR assay. Held by TCRdb, this immuneACCESS table contains in-frame sequences only and omits some clones. Under half of the omission traces to an unresolved V gene where checked; the cause of the rest is unknown. The sample includes roughly 150,000 clones, with about nine tenths observed a single time. 0.6% to 0.8% of the sample belongs to the ten largest clones. Sequencing was performed on PBMCs. These TCRs come from a man in his late teens or twenties in good health and CMV-seronegative.

This clone was detected only once. The genes are TRBV5-6 and TRBJ2-2; 9 positions match TRBD1. The junction had 9 bases not matched to a gene; V was cut back by 4 bases and J by 2 bases. Germline CDR1 is SGHDT and CDR2 is YYEEEE. CDR3 size: 17 residues. The CDR3 region has the DNA TGTGCCAGCAGCCCCCCCGGGACAGGGTCCAACACCGGGGAGCTGTTTTTT. Its protein is CASSPPGTGSNTGELFF.

This chain joins TRBV25-1 and TRBJ1-3, with TRBD1 matching 7 bases. CDR3 length equals 17 residues. CDR1 and CDR2 from the germline V gene are MGHDK and SYGVNS. J lost 0 bases, V lost 3 bases, and 8 bases had no gene match. Here the CDR3 DNA reads TGTGCCAGCAGTGATGGGTACAGGGGACCCTCTGGAAACACCATATATTTT. This encodes CASSDGYRGPSGNTIYF.

The chain has TRBV4-2 and TRBJ2-2; TRBD2 matches at 13 bases. V gave up 3 bases and J gave up 1 base; unmatched junction bases: 2. CDR3 length: 17 amino acids. Looked up from germline, CDR1 is LGHNA and CDR2 is YNFKEQ. The CDR3 here is CASSQTSGRLNTGELFF. The CDR3 DNA reads TGTGCCAGCAGCCAGACTAGCGGGAGGCTGAACACCGGGGAGCTGTTTTTT.

The V gene is TRBV25-1, the J gene TRBJ2-1; a possible D gene is TRBD1 (5 bases). Looked up from germline, CDR1 is MGHDK and CDR2 is SYGVNS. V lost 1 base and J lost 9, with 10 bases in between. The length of the CDR3 is 13 residues. CDR3 bases: TGTGCCAGCAGTGAATTCCAGGGAACTGAGCAGTTCTTC. It translates to CASSEFQGTEQFF.

The rearrangement uses TRBV19 and TRBJ1-2; 7 bases fit TRBD1. The CDR3 consists of 15 residues. V shed 5 bases and J 4 bases; nucleotides not matched to a gene: 10. The germline V gene has CDR1 LNHDA and CDR2 SQIVND (reference sequence). CDR3 bases: TGTGCCAGTAGTTGGTTCGGGACAGTCCTCTATGGCTACACCTTC. Its translation is CASSWFGTVLYGYTF. The full variable domain, rest sourced from reference TRBV19 and TRBJ1-2, is DGGITQSPKYLFRKEGQNVTLSCEQNLNHDAMYWYRQDPGQGLRLIYYSQIVNDFQKGDIAEGYSVSREKKESFPLTVTSAQKNPTAFYLCASSWFGTVLYGYTFGSGTRLTVV.

The CDR3 protein is CAIKTGEGTQYF. CDR3 sequence (DNA): TGTGCCATCAAGACGGGGGAGGGGACCCAGTACTTC. The chain couples TRBV10-3 to TRBJ2-5; 7 nucleotides match TRBD2. CDR1 is ENHRY and CDR2 is SYGVKD in the germline V gene. CDR3 size: 12 residues. V trimming: 7 bases; J trimming: 7 bases; junction bases outside the gene matches: 6.

The rearrangement links TRBV14 to TRBJ2-1; 11 bases match TRBD2. Germline CDR1 and CDR2: SGHDN and FVKESK. The CDR3 covers 15 residues. V trimming: 6 bases; J trimming: 7 bases; junction bases outside the gene matches: 8. CDR3 in amino acids: CASRPLAGAPNEQFF. The CDR3 coding sequence is TGTGCCAGCAGACCACTAGCGGGGGCCCCAAATGAGCAGTTCTTC.

The V call is TRBV7-8, the J call TRBJ1-2; no clear D. The ends were cut back, 1 base at V and 7 bases at J, with 13 bases in the middle. The CDR3 runs to 14 residues. Germline V gene data show CDR1 as SGHVS and CDR2 as FQNEAQ. The CDR3 bases are TGTGCCAGCAGCTTAGTAGCGGGCGAGGGTGGCTACACCTTC. It specifies CASSLVAGEGGYTF.

This clone appeared a single time. This chain uses TRBV5-4 with TRBJ2-3; 9 nucleotides line up with TRBD2. Trimming took 5 bases from V and 2 from J; bases not matched to a gene: 3. The germline gives CDR1 SGHNT, CDR2 YYREEE (reference sequence). The CDR3 has 14 amino acids. The CDR3 loop is CASSLAGYTDTQYF. The CDR3 DNA follows: TGTGCCAGCAGTCTAGCGGGGTACACAGATACGCAGTATTTT. Drawing the rest from reference TRBV5-4 and TRBJ2-3, the complete variable domain is ETGVTQSPTHLIKTRGQQVTLRCSSQSGHNTVSWYQQALGQGPQFIFQYYREEENGRGNFPPRFSGLQFPNYSSELNVNALELDDSALYLCASSLAGYTDTQYFGPGTRLTVL.

This chain joins TRBV15 and TRBJ1-2; 11 bases map to TRBD1. The CDR3 consists of 16 residues. CDR1 LNHNV and CDR2 YYDKDF come from the germline V gene (reference sequence). Germline trimming cut 6 bases from V and 7 bases from J; bases unmatched to any gene: 13. DNA of the CDR3: TGTGCCACCAGTCCGGACAGGGGGCGAGTAGCTGGTGGCTACACCTTC. Its protein is CATSPDRGRVAGGYTF.

V is TRBV7-6 and J is TRBJ1-4, with D tentatively TRBD1 (6 bases). Germline CDR1 and CDR2: SGHVS and FNYEAQ. This CDR3 region has 15 residues. V was clipped by 0 bases and J by 7 bases, with 12 bases between them. The CDR3 DNA reads TGTGCCAGCAGCTTAGCGCAAGGGGGAGCTGAAAAACTGTTTTTT. It is translated as CASSLAQGGAEKLFF.

The chain couples TRBV5-1 to TRBJ2-1; TRBD2 matches at 12 bases. V was clipped by 3 bases and J by 6 bases; unmatched bases: 4. The CDR3 contains 15 residues. The germline V gene encodes CDR1 SGHRS and CDR2 YFSETQ. DNA for the CDR3: TGCGCCAGCAGCTCGACTAGCGGGGGTTCCAATGAGCAGTTCTTC. Protein: CASSSTSGGSNEQFF.

The V and J genes are TRBV5-1 and TRBJ2-5; tentative D call: TRBD2 (6 bases). The CDR3 is 15 residues long. V was clipped by 5 bases and J by 5 bases, with 19 bases between them. The germline V gene has CDR1 SGHRS and CDR2 YFSETQ. The CDR3 nucleotides read TGCGCCAGCAGACAAACCCTAGCGTTCTTCGAGACCCAGTACTTC. Its translation: CASRQTLAFFETQYF.

The chain recombines TRBV7-2 with TRBJ2-3, with 11 bases that match TRBD2. Germline CDR1 is SGHTA and CDR2 is FQGNSA. The CDR3 is made up of 17 amino acids. The junction had 8 bases not matched to a gene; V was cut back by 1 base and J by 5 bases. CDR3 in amino acids: CASSLGALAGVLDTQYF. CDR3 bases: TGTGCCAGCAGCTTAGGGGCACTAGCGGGAGTATTAGATACGCAGTATTTT.

The V call is TRBV9, the J call TRBJ1-4; D is possibly TRBD1 (5 bases). CDR1 and CDR2 (germline): SGDLS, YYNGEE. The CDR3 covers 14 residues. The V end lost 0 bases, the J end lost 6 bases, and 9 bases lay between the germline ends. The CDR3 DNA reads as TGTGCCAGCAGCGTAGGGCAGGGTCATGAAAAACTGTTTTTT. Its protein is CASSVGQGHEKLFF.

The J gene is TRBJ2-5, the V gene TRBV29-1, with TRBD2 matching 9 bases. The CDR3 extends over 12 amino acids. Germline V lookup: CDR1 SQVTM, CDR2 ANQGSEA. J lost 3 bases, V lost 7 bases, and 3 bases had no gene match. CDR3 coding DNA: TGCAGCGCTGGGACTAGCAAAGAGACCCAGTACTTC. As protein: CSAGTSKETQYF. Complete variable domain (other parts from reference TRBV29-1 and TRBJ2-5): SAVISQKPSRDICQRGTSLTIQCQVDSQVTMMFWYRQQPGQSLTLIATANQGSEATYESGFVIDKFPISRPNLTFSTLTVSNMSPEDSSIYLCSAGTSKETQYFGPGTRLLVL.

The rearrangement joins TRBV7-2 to TRBJ2-7; 7 nucleotides agree with TRBD1. This CDR3 is 14 amino acids long. Trimming at V came to 2 bases and at J to 3 bases, leaving 4 bases not matched to a gene. Germline CDR1 reads SGHTA; CDR2 reads FQGNSA. CDR3: CASSLTGAHYEQYV. The DNA for the CDR3 is TGTGCCAGCAGCTTAACAGGGGCCCACTACGAGCAGTACGTC.

V and J are TRBV19 and TRBJ2-3; D not resolved. The germline V and J ends were trimmed by 4 bases and 0 bases, with 11 bases remaining between them. This CDR3 spans 15 amino acids. Germline CDR1 LNHDA, CDR2 SQIVND (reference sequence). CDR3 DNA sequence: TGTGCCAGTAGTACCGGGTCAGTCAGCACAGATACGCAGTATTTT. It translates to CASSTGSVSTDTQYF.

The chain combines TRBV2 with TRBJ2-3; D perhaps matches TRBD2 (5 bases). The CDR3 extends over 15 amino acids. V was clipped by 4 bases and J by 2 bases, with 13 bases between them. The germline CDR1 and CDR2 sequences are SNHLY and FYNNEI. CDR3 residues: CASSVAAGLTDTQYF. CDR3 bases: TGTGCCAGCAGTGTCGCGGCAGGACTCACAGATACGCAGTATTTT. Full variable domain (remainder filled in from reference TRBV2 and TRBJ2-3): EPEVTQTPSHQVTQMGQEVILRCVPISNHLYFYWYRQILGQKVEFLVSFYNNEISEKSEIFDDQFSVERPDGSNFTLKIRSTKLEDSAMYFCASSVAAGLTDTQYFGPGTRLTVL.

The chain carries TRBV6-1 and TRBJ2-1; 9 bases line up with TRBD2. The CDR3 runs to 16 residues. Germline V gene data show CDR1 as MNHNS and CDR2 as SASEGT. With 0 bases clipped from V and 7 bases from J, the junction kept 7 bases outside the gene matches. As DNA, the CDR3 is TGTGCCAGCAGTGAAGCGAAACTAGCGGGTTGGAATGAGCAGTTCTTC. Its translation: CASSEAKLAGWNEQFF.

The chain links TRBV4-3 to TRBJ1-4, with D unresolved. Per the germline V gene, CDR1 is LGHNA and CDR2 is YSLEER. Trimming shortened V by 3 bases and J by 3 bases, and 8 bases separated the two germline ends. This CDR3 has 14 residues. CDR3 DNA: TGCGCCAGCAGCCAGGGGAGAGCTAATGAAAAACTGTTTTTT. The encoded protein is CASSQGRANEKLFF.

This chain connects TRBV30 to TRBJ2-1; D unresolved. The CDR3 is 13 residues long. The V end lost 4 bases, the J end lost 3 bases, and 10 bases lay between the germline ends. CDR1 GTSNPN and CDR2 SVGIG come from the germline V gene (reference sequence). This CDR3 reads CAWIKSNYNEQFF. The CDR3 bases are TGTGCCTGGATCAAGTCTAACTACAATGAGCAGTTCTTC.

V gene TRBV9 combines with J gene TRBJ1-1; perhaps TRBD1 as D (5 bases). This CDR3 spans 13 amino acids. V was cut by 4 bases and J by 5 bases, with 12 bases left in between. Germline V gives CDR1 SGDLS, CDR2 YYNGEE. CDR3 amino acids: CASSKGGGTEAFF. CDR3 DNA: TGTGCCAGCAGCAAGGGCGGGGGTACTGAAGCTTTCTTT. The variable domain in full, with the rest retrieved from reference TRBV9 and TRBJ1-1, is DSGVTQTPKHLITATGQRVTLRCSPRSGDLSVYWYQQSLDQGLQFLIQYYNGEERAKGNILERFSAQQFPDLHSELNLSSLELGDSALYFCASSKGGGTEAFFGQGTRLTVV.

The chain links TRBV6-1 to TRBJ2-5; a weak D match, TRBD2 (6 bases). V was clipped by 3 bases and J by 5 bases, with 13 bases between them. Germline loops: CDR1 MNHNS, CDR2 SASEGT. The CDR3 is made up of 14 amino acids. The CDR3 DNA reads TGTGCCAGCAGTGAGGGGGGAGGCGGGGAGACCCAGTACTTC. Translation: CASSEGGGGETQYF.

The gene calls are TRBV5-1 and TRBJ1-2, with 10 bases lining up with TRBD1. Per germline, CDR1 SGHRS and CDR2 YFSETQ. The junction had 7 bases not matched to a gene; V was cut back by 2 bases and J by 0 bases. CDR3 length: 17 amino acids. CDR3 DNA: TGCGCCAGCAGCTTACCGGGACAGGGGCCAACTAACTATGGCTACACCTTC. Its translation is CASSLPGQGPTNYGYTF.

J is TRBJ2-5 and V is TRBV5-1, with TRBD2 identical over 7 bases. The trim removed 0 bases at V and 5 bases at J, leaving 10 bases unmatched. From germline, CDR1 is SGHRS and CDR2 YFSETQ. CDR3 length: 16 amino acids. The CDR3 coding sequence is TGCGCCAGCAGCTTGGGCGGGACTAACCGCCAGGAGACCCAGTACTTC. Translation: CASSLGGTNRQETQYF.

The V gene is TRBV2, the J gene TRBJ1-1; no firm D call. The CDR3 consists of 13 residues. Trimming cost V 8 bases and J 4 bases, with 14 bases left between them. CDR1 is SNHLY and CDR2 is FYNNEI in the germline V gene. Here the CDR3 DNA reads TGTGCCAGCTCCGAGGGCTGGAGCACTGAAGCTTTCTTT. Amino acids: CASSEGWSTEAFF. The full variable domain, with the rest looked up from reference TRBV2 and TRBJ1-1, is EPEVTQTPSHQVTQMGQEVILRCVPISNHLYFYWYRQILGQKVEFLVSFYNNEISEKSEIFDDQFSVERPDGSNFTLKIRSTKLEDSAMYFCASSEGWSTEAFFGQGTRLTVV.

The sample holds one count of this clone. The V call is TRBV5-1, the J call TRBJ2-7; TRBD2 agrees at 9 bases. J lost 0 bases, V lost 0 bases, and 13 bases had no gene match. The CDR3 has 19 residues. Looked up from germline, CDR1 is SGHRS and CDR2 is YFSETQ. The CDR3 DNA is TGCGCCAGCAGCTTGGCCTCACTGGCGGGGGGGCCGGGCTCCTACGAGCAGTACTTC. This gives the protein CASSLASLAGGPGSYEQYF.

V usage is TRBV28 and J usage is TRBJ1-3, with 8 nucleotides matching TRBD1. The CDR3 is made up of 15 amino acids. Trimming took 6 bases from V and 0 from J; bases not matched to a gene: 4. Germline lookup yields CDR1 MDHEN and CDR2 SYDVKM. The CDR3 protein is CASSADRGSGNTIYF. The CDR3 coding sequence is TGTGCCAGCAGCGCTGACAGGGGCTCTGGAAACACCATATATTTT. The full variable domain, completed using reference TRBV28 and TRBJ1-3, is DVKVTQSSRYLVKRTGEKVFLECVQDMDHENMFWYRQDPGLGLRLIYFSYDVKMKEKGDIPEGYSVSREKKERFSLILESASTNQTSMYLCASSADRGSGNTIYFGEGSWLTVV.